This T cell receptor (beta chain) was captured by sequencing in a study of shared clonotypes between healthy human individuals. About this clone: Its specificity is unknown. The same CDR3 also results from other DNA sequences found in this sample.

General observations from the study: For naive CD4 cells, around 5% of clonotypes were shared across a handful of donors. Depth of sequencing was expected to influence donor clonotype sharing. Blood was the sole source, and tissue repertoires probably differ.

Germline V gives CDR1 SGHRS, CDR2 YFSETQ. The CDR3 extends over 14 amino acids. V was shortened by 4 bases and J by 2 bases, with 9 bases between the two germline ends. TCRdb's copy holds only in-frame clones and misses some; the assay was immunoSEQ multiplex PCR. The sample gives fewer than 1.8 million clones, roughly 98.5% of which show up once; approximately 0.4% is in the top ten. This chain joins TRBV5-1 and TRBJ2-2; weak D call: TRBD2 (6 bases). Sequenced sample: naive CD4+ T cells sorted from blood. Subset indicated: CD45RA+ positively selected. This TCR came from a man aged 30 to 39 in good health. The CDR3 region has the DNA TGCGCCAGCAGCGGGACTCTTAACACCGGGGAGCTGTTTTTT. Translation gives CASSGTLNTGELFF.